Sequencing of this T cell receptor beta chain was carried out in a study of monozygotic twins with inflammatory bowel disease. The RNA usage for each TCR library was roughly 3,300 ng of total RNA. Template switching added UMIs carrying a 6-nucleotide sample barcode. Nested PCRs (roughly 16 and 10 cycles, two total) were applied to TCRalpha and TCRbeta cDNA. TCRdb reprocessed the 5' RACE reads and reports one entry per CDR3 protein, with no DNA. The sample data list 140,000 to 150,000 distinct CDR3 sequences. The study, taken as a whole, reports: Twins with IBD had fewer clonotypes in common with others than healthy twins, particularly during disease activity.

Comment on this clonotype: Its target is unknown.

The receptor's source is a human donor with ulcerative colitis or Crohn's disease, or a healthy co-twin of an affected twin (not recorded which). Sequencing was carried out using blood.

The CDR3 protein is CAWRPDFGSEKLFF. V gene TRBV30 combines with J gene TRBJ1-4. Germline V gives CDR1 GTSNPN, CDR2 SVGIG (reference sequence). This CDR3 has 14 residues.